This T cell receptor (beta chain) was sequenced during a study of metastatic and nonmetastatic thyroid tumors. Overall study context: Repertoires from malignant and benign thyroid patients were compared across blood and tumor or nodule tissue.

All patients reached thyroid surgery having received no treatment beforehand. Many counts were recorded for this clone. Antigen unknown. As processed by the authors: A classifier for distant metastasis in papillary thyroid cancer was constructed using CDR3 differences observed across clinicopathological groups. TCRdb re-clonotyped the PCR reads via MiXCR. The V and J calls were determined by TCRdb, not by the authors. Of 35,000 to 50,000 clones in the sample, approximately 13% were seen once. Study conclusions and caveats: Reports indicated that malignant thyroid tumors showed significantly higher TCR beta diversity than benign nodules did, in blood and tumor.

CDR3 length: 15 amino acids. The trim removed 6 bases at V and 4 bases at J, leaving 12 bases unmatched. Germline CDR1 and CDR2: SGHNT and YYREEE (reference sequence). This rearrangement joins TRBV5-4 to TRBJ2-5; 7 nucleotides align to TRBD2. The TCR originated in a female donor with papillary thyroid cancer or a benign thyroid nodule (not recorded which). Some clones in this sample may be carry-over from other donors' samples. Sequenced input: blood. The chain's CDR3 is CASTNGRAGRETQYF. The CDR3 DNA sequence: TGTGCCAGCACTAACGGTAGAGCGGGACGAGAGACCCAGTACTTC.